Shown below are 32 T cell receptor beta chains from a single sample sequenced in a study of CD8+CD57+ T cells in acquired aplastic anemia. All patients picked for sequencing had shown, by flow cytometry, an expansion of CD8+CD57+ cells. The use of genomic DNA as template underpinned the TCR beta VDJ and CDR3 profiling. Each CDR3 protein gets one entry after TCRdb re-called the reads with MiXCR. The sample contains around 130,000 distinct CDR3 sequences, under 60% of which appear only once. The material sequenced was sorted CD4+, CD8+, or CD8+CD57+ T cells (not recorded which) from PBMCs. The receptors stem from a human donor with aplastic anemia.

The V gene is TRBV27, the J gene TRBJ1-5; D might be TRBD1 (5 bases). Germline lookup yields CDR1 MNHEY and CDR2 SMNVEV (reference sequence). The CDR3 totals 14 residues. V was cut by 11 bases and J by 3 bases, with 17 bases left in between. The CDR3 coding sequence is TGTGCCGCGGGGAGGGGTAACACCAATCAGCCCCAGCATTTT. It codes for CAAGRGNTNQPQHF.

This clonotype appeared many times. The V and J genes are TRBV5-6 and TRBJ1-1, with D unclear. CDR3 size: 12 residues. The germline CDR1 and CDR2 sequences are SGHDT and YYEEEE. The V end lost 3 bases, the J end lost 8 bases, and 11 bases lay between the germline ends. The CDR3 sequence is CASSSGNLEAFF. CDR3 coding DNA: TGTGCCAGCAGCTCCGGGAACCTAGAAGCTTTCTTT.

This clonotype appeared a few times. The chain couples TRBV2 to TRBJ2-3, with D perhaps being TRBD1 or TRBD2 (5 bases each). The CDR3 runs 13 residues. The germline V gene has CDR1 SNHLY and CDR2 FYNNEI. V lost 5 bases to trimming and J lost 3 bases, with 9 bases between them. CDR3 amino acids: CASSWDQTDTQYF. In DNA, the CDR3 is TGTGCCAGCAGTTGGGACCAAACAGATACGCAGTATTTT.

The V and J genes are TRBV10-2 and TRBJ2-2; the D is unclear. V was pared by 8 bases and J by 1 base, with 11 bases between. Germline V gives CDR1 WSHSY, CDR2 SAAADI. The CDR3 contains 14 residues. CDR3 residues: CASQMTVNTGELFF. CDR3 DNA sequence: TGCGCCAGCCAGATGACGGTGAACACCGGGGAGCTGTTTTTT.

The J gene is TRBJ2-4, the V gene TRBV10-3; 8 bases fit TRBD1. Germline assignment: CDR1 ENHRY and CDR2 SYGVKD. CDR3 length: 18 residues. After removal of 5 bases from V and 2 bases from J, the junction contained 14 bases not matched to a gene. CDR3 amino acids: CAISPSHGQGGTKNIQYF. The CDR3 nucleotides read TGTGCCATCAGTCCCTCACACGGACAGGGTGGAACCAAAAACATTCAGTACTTC.

This clonotype was observed a few times. The chain joins TRBV27 to TRBJ2-7, with a tentative D call TRBD2 (6 bases). The CDR3 contains 15 residues. Trimming shortened V by 4 bases and J by 2 bases, and 15 bases separated the two germline ends. In germline, CDR1 is MNHEY, CDR2 SMNVEV (reference sequence). The CDR3 nucleotides read TGTGCCAGCAGTTCCATCCGGGACTTGGCCTACGAGCAGTACTTC. As protein: CASSSIRDLAYEQYF.

V and J are TRBV9 and TRBJ2-2; D uncertain. Per germline, CDR1 SGDLS and CDR2 YYNGEE. V lost 1 base, J lost 6 bases, and 4 bases lay in between. The CDR3 runs to 12 residues. Here the CDR3 DNA reads TGTGCCAGCAGCGTACAATCCGGGGAGCTGTTTTTT. Protein: CASSVQSGELFF.

This clonotype was seen a few times. The chain has TRBV7-2 and TRBJ2-5; TRBD2 agrees at 11 bases. The CDR3 is 16 amino acids. With 5 bases clipped from V and 1 base from J, the junction kept 6 bases outside the gene matches. CDR1 is SGHTA, CDR2 FQGNSA, per germline. The DNA for the CDR3 is TGTGCCAGCAGCACTAGCGGGAGCACTATCCAAGAGACCCAGTACTTC. Its translation is CASSTSGSTIQETQYF.

This clonotype came up many times. The rearrangement uses TRBV9 and TRBJ2-7; D may correspond to TRBD1 or TRBD2 (5 bases each). V was trimmed by 4 bases and J by 2 bases, leaving 13 bases between them. Germline V gene data show CDR1 as SGDLS and CDR2 as YYNGEE. The CDR3 runs 14 residues. CDR3 nucleotide sequence: TGTGCCAGCAGCCTACGGGACGGGACCTACGAGCAGTACTTC. This encodes CASSLRDGTYEQYF.

This sequence joins TRBV4-2 and TRBJ2-5; D gene unclear. The CDR3 runs 14 residues. V was shortened by 2 bases and J by 2 bases, with 9 bases between the two germline ends. CDR1 is LGHNA and CDR2 is YNFKEQ in the germline V gene. CDR3 nucleotides: TGTGCCAGCAGCCAACGATTACTGCAAGAGACCCAGTACTTC. It encodes CASSQRLLQETQYF.

The chain couples TRBV5-4 to TRBJ2-7; the D gene is possibly TRBD1 (5 bases). Germline V CDR1 and CDR2: SGHNT, YYREEE (reference sequence). V was shortened by 4 bases and J by 7 bases, with 15 bases between the two germline ends. This CDR3 comprises 13 residues. CDR3 nucleotides: TGTGCCAGCAGCCCCCTTGGGCAGGGAGAGCAGTACTTC. Translated, it gives CASSPLGQGEQYF.

J is TRBJ1-1 and V is TRBV7-2; D remains ambiguous. The CDR3 runs 13 residues. The germline gives CDR1 SGHTA, CDR2 FQGNSA. The V gene lost 5 bases and the J gene lost 6 bases, with 13 bases spanning the gap. The CDR3 here is CASSLTRSAEAFF. The CDR3 nucleotides are TGTGCCAGCAGCCTAACCCGGTCCGCTGAAGCTTTCTTT. The whole variable domain, remainder taken from reference TRBV7-2 and TRBJ1-1, is GAGVSQSPSNKVTEKGKDVELRCDPISGHTALYWYRQSLGQGLEFLIYFQGNSAPDKSGLPSDRFSAERTGGSVSTLTIQRTQQEDSAVYLCASSLTRSAEAFFGQGTRLTVV.

Notes on this clonotype: The junction departs from the called germline gene at one end, perhaps through a read error. This chain uses TRBV11-1 with TRBJ1-4; maybe TRBD1 (5 bases). Germline CDR1 and CDR2: SGHAT and FQDESV (reference sequence). This CDR3 spans 17 amino acids. This chain's CDR3 is CASSLAFAQGTNENLFF. The CDR3 DNA is TGTGCCAGCAGCTTAGCGTTTGCCCAGGGAACTAATGAAAATCTGTTTTTT.

This clonotype was found a few times. The chain employs TRBV2 and TRBJ1-2; the D gene is possibly TRBD1 (6 bases). V was cut by 8 bases and J by 7 bases, with 20 bases left in between. CDR1 is SNHLY and CDR2 is FYNNEI in the germline V gene. This CDR3 comprises 14 residues. CDR3 sequence reads: CASRASGGASGYTF. CDR3 nucleotide sequence: TGTGCCAGCCGGGCGAGTGGGGGGGCATCTGGCTACACCTTC.

For this clonotype: The conserved phenylalanine or tryptophan is not found at the CDR3 terminus, so this likely reflects a read error. The chain has TRBV24-1 and TRBJ2-3, with TRBD2 matching over 7 bases. V trimming: 2 bases; J trimming: 4 bases; junction bases outside the gene matches: 11. The CDR3 loop spans 17 amino acids. The V gene's germline CDR1 is KGHDR and CDR2 SFDVKD. The CDR3 DNA reads as TGTGCCACCAGTGATTGGAGAGCGGGATCAAAGGCAGATACGCAGTATCTT. Its translation: CATSDWRAGSKADTQYL.

This clonotype was counted many times. This chain connects TRBV6-1 to TRBJ1-3; tentative D call: TRBD1 (6 bases). Germline lookup yields CDR1 MNHNS and CDR2 SASEGT. V lost 6 bases and J 4 bases, leaving 16 bases between the germline ends. This CDR3 comprises 15 residues. The CDR3 is CASRERQVIGNTIYF. The CDR3 DNA sequence: TGTGCCAGCAGAGAAAGACAGGTCATAGGAAACACCATATATTTT.

This clonotype was observed once. This CDR3 is CSDFSSGQYNEQFF. Here the CDR3 DNA reads TGCAGTGATTTCTCTAGCGGACAGTACAATGAGCAGTTCTTC. This chain uses TRBV20-1 with TRBJ2-1; weak D call: TRBD2 (7 bases). CDR1 and CDR2 from the germline V gene are DFQATT and SNEGSKA (reference sequence). CDR3 length equals 14 residues. The ends were cut back, 7 bases at V and 4 bases at J, with 17 bases in the middle.

Ten or more counts support this clonotype. The genes are TRBV7-9 and TRBJ2-1; D is unresolved. The CDR3 sequence is 14 residues long. V lost 1 base and J 8 bases, leaving 12 bases between the germline ends. Germline V CDR1 and CDR2: SEHNR, FQNEAQ (reference sequence). CDR3 region: CASSLGGGKDEQFF. The CDR3 DNA reads TGTGCCAGCAGCTTAGGCGGTGGGAAAGATGAGCAGTTCTTC. The variable domain in full, completed from reference TRBV7-9 and TRBJ2-1, reads DTGVSQNPRHKITKRGQNVTFRCDPISEHNRLYWYRQTLGQGPEFLTYFQNEAQLEKSRLLSDRFSAERPKGSFSTLEIQRTEQGDSAMYLCASSLGGGKDEQFFGPGTRLTVL.

The rearrangement links TRBV2 to TRBJ1-1; 7 bases line up with TRBD1. The trim removed 0 bases at V and 9 bases at J, leaving 7 bases unmatched. Germline V lookup: CDR1 SNHLY, CDR2 FYNNEI. The CDR3 runs 14 residues. CDR3 residues: CASSEALIRGQAFF. Written as DNA, the CDR3 is TGTGCCAGCAGTGAAGCGCTCATAAGGGGGCAAGCTTTCTTT.

This rearrangement joins TRBV29-1 to TRBJ1-1; TRBD1 is a possible D gene (5 bases). Per the germline V gene, CDR1 is SQVTM and CDR2 is ANQGSEA. The CDR3 extends over 13 amino acids. V was shortened by 6 bases and J by 4 bases, with 15 bases between the two germline ends. The CDR3 DNA sequence: TGCAGCGTAACTGCAGGGAGGAGCACTGAAGCTTTCTTT. Protein product: CSVTAGRSTEAFF. Full variable domain (rest looked up from reference TRBV29-1 and TRBJ1-1): SAVISQKPSRDICQRGTSLTIQCQVDSQVTMMFWYRQQPGQSLTLIATANQGSEATYESGFVIDKFPISRPNLTFSTLTVSNMSPEDSSIYLCSVTAGRSTEAFFGQGTRLTVV.

This clonotype was counted between two and nine times. The chain is built from TRBV7-9 and TRBJ1-6; D ambiguous. Germline V gene lookup returns CDR1 SEHNR and CDR2 FQNEAQ (reference sequence). This CDR3 spans 14 amino acids. V dropped 2 bases and J dropped 10 bases, with 12 bases sitting between them. The CDR3 bases are TGTGCCAGCAGCTTAAGCGGTTTGGGATCACCCCTCCACTTT. Translation: CASSLSGLGSPLHF.

The sample holds a few counts of this clonotype. V gene TRBV10-3 combines with J gene TRBJ2-7, with D perhaps matching TRBD2 (6 bases). CDR3 size: 14 residues. CDR1 is ENHRY, CDR2 SYGVKD, per germline. V was trimmed by 2 bases and J by 4 bases, leaving 12 bases between them. Here the CDR3 reads CAISEPPGVYEQYF. Written as DNA, the CDR3 is TGTGCCATCAGTGAGCCCCCGGGGGTATACGAGCAGTACTTC.

This chain uses TRBV5-5 with TRBJ1-2; D is uncertain. Germline CDR1 and CDR2: SGHKS and YYEKEE (reference sequence). The CDR3 is 14 residues long. V was cut by 6 bases and J by 2 bases, with 14 bases left in between. Here the CDR3 reads CASNLADGNYGYTF. CDR3 nucleotides: TGTGCCAGCAACCTGGCGGACGGGAACTATGGCTACACCTTC.

The V call is TRBV6-1, the J call TRBJ1-1; 7 positions match TRBD1. Germline assignment: CDR1 MNHNS and CDR2 SASEGT. V shed 8 bases, J shed 8 bases, and the junction held 11 bases outside the gene matches. The CDR3 totals 13 residues. The CDR3 DNA follows: TGTGCCAGCCAAACGGGCCGGGACAGCGAAGCTTTCTTT. Residues: CASQTGRDSEAFF.

This chain links TRBV10-2 with TRBJ1-5; D is possibly TRBD1 (5 bases). The germline V and J ends were trimmed by 5 bases and 1 base, with 9 bases remaining between them. The germline V gene encodes CDR1 WSHSY and CDR2 SAAADI. The length of the CDR3 is 14 residues. The CDR3 bases are TGCGCCAGCAGTTGGGACGTCAGCAATCAGCCCCAGCATTTT. Its translation is CASSWDVSNQPQHF.

The chain joins TRBV7-9 to TRBJ1-4, with 10 positions matching TRBD1. J gave up 6 bases and V 5 bases, and 3 bases lay outside the gene matches. The CDR3 runs 14 residues. Germline CDR1 is SEHNR and CDR2 is FQNEAQ (reference sequence). This chain's CDR3 is CASSTGTGDEKLFF. The CDR3 region has the DNA TGTGCCAGCAGCACCGGGACAGGGGATGAAAAACTGTTTTTT.

Only one count was recorded for this clonotype. A read error is possible here, since a much larger clone lies one base away. The V and J genes are TRBV10-3 and TRBJ1-2; the D is unclear. The CDR3 totals 15 residues. V was shortened by 4 bases and J by 0 bases, with 12 bases between the two germline ends. Germline assignment: CDR1 ENHRY and CDR2 SYGVKD. CDR3 nucleotides: TGTGCCATCAGTGTCGGATTTGGAGCTAACTATGGCTACACCTTC. Protein sequence: CAISVGFGANYGYTF.

In its sample, this clonotype was seen a few times. The chain carries TRBV10-3 and TRBJ2-7; D is possibly TRBD1 (6 bases). The CDR3 contains 11 residues. Trimming pared 6 bases from V and 3 bases from J, leaving 6 bases between. CDR1 and CDR2 from the germline V gene are ENHRY and SYGVKD. For the CDR3, the DNA is TGTGCCATCAGGGACAGCTACGAGCAGTACTTC. Its translation is CAIRDSYEQYF.

This clonotype was counted ten times or more. The CDR3: CASSMTGFKAQYF. The CDR3 nucleotides read TGTGCCAGCAGCATGACAGGGTTTAAGGCCCAGTACTTC. The rearrangement links TRBV5-5 to TRBJ2-5; 7 nucleotides line up with TRBD1. Germline V lookup: CDR1 SGHKS, CDR2 YYEKEE (reference sequence). This CDR3 has 13 residues. V lost 4 bases, J lost 9 bases, and 9 bases stayed unmatched.

This clonotype was observed at least ten times. The chain couples TRBV11-2 to TRBJ2-3, with D perhaps assigned TRBD1 or TRBD2 (5 bases each). Trimming left V 5 bases short and J 1 base short, with 16 bases between. Germline V gene lookup returns CDR1 SGHAT and CDR2 FQNNGV. CDR3 length: 16 residues. The CDR3 here is CASSRGTGRGTDTQYF. The CDR3 bases are TGTGCCAGCAGCCGAGGGACGGGGCGAGGCACAGATACGCAGTATTTT.

With regard to this clonotype: This may come from a read error, since a much larger clone is one base off. The genes are TRBV2 and TRBJ2-7, with TRBD2 matching 10 bases. CDR3 length equals 15 residues. Germline trimming cut 6 bases from V and 5 bases from J; bases unmatched to any gene: 10. Germline loops: CDR1 SNHLY, CDR2 FYNNEI. The CDR3 sequence is CASSPGSGRVDEQYV. The CDR3 region has the DNA TGTGCCAGCAGCCCAGGGAGCGGGAGGGTCGACGAGCAGTACGTC.

This sequence joins TRBV29-1 and TRBJ1-1; the D is unclear. Trimming stripped 4 bases from V and 3 bases from J, with 3 bases between. CDR3 length: 10 amino acids. Germline-derived CDR1 and CDR2 are SQVTM and ANQGSEA. The CDR3 sequence: CSVVYTEAFF. The CDR3 coding sequence is TGCAGCGTTGTGTACACTGAAGCTTTCTTT.